What follows are 9 T cell receptor beta chains derived from one specimen sequenced in a study of T cell changes during pregnancy in multiple sclerosis. The repertoire was sequenced with immunoSEQ multiplex PCR; TCRdb's copy has only in-frame clones and lacks some. The repertoire consists of 72,000 or so clones, with roughly 93% occurring once and the leading ten covering under 3%. This sample comprised peripheral blood, obtained in the second trimester of pregnancy. The origin of the receptors is a female donor with multiple sclerosis, enrolled in a pregnancy study.

V gene TRBV4-1 combines with J gene TRBJ2-3; D is possibly TRBD1 (6 bases). V was pared by 3 bases and J by 6 bases, with 10 bases between. Germline V gives CDR1 MGHRA, CDR2 YSYEKL. This CDR3 is built from 13 residues. The CDR3 reads CASSHGTFDTQYF. The CDR3 region has the DNA TGCGCCAGCAGCCATGGGACATTCGATACGCAGTATTTT.

The V call is TRBV5-4, the J call TRBJ2-2; D possibly corresponds to TRBD1 (6 bases). Trimming removed 0 bases from V and 8 bases from J, with 8 bases in between. The germline gives CDR1 SGHNT, CDR2 YYREEE (reference sequence). The CDR3 runs 13 residues. The CDR3: CASSLAGDGELFF. The DNA of the CDR3 is TGTGCCAGCAGCTTGGCAGGGGATGGGGAGCTGTTTTTT.

CDR3 DNA sequence: TGTGCCAGCAGTGAATGGAGGTACTATGGCTACACCTTC. Amino acids: CASSEWRYYGYTF. V is TRBV6-1 and J is TRBJ1-2; no clear D. This CDR3 is built from 13 residues. V lost 2 bases and J 3 bases, leaving 7 bases between the germline ends. Germline lookup yields CDR1 MNHNS and CDR2 SASEGT.

The chain joins TRBV7-4 to TRBJ2-3; 7 bases align to TRBD2. Germline CDR1 reads SGHVT; CDR2 reads SQSDAQ. The J segment lost 1 base and the V segment lost 0 bases, leaving 7 bases of the junction unmatched. The CDR3 totals 17 residues. Here the CDR3 DNA reads TGTGCCAGCAGCTTAGCCCGGGGAGGGAAGGGCACAGATACGCAGTATTTT. It encodes CASSLARGGKGTDTQYF.

This sequence joins TRBV27 and TRBJ2-7; 9 nucleotides align to TRBD2. V trimming: 4 bases; J trimming: 0 bases; junction bases outside the gene matches: 7. Germline V CDR1 and CDR2: MNHEY, SMNVEV (reference sequence). This CDR3 has 16 amino acids. CDR3 sequence (DNA): TGTGCCAGCAGTTCTTCTAGCGGGGAGCGCTCCTACGAGCAGTACTTC. This encodes CASSSSSGERSYEQYF.

In its sample, this clone was seen once. J is TRBJ2-3 and V is TRBV6-1, with D perhaps TRBD1 (6 bases). CDR3 length: 15 residues. The V and J ends lost 4 bases and 2 bases respectively, with 13 bases between them. CDR1 and CDR2 from the germline V gene are MNHNS and SASEGT. CDR3 nucleotide sequence: TGTGCCAGCAGTGCGGTAGGACAGACCACAGATACGCAGTATTTT. This encodes CASSAVGQTTDTQYF.

This sequence joins TRBV7-9 and TRBJ1-1; D gene unclear. V lost 7 bases to trimming and J lost 2 bases, with 11 bases between them. The CDR3 sequence is 13 residues long. Germline V CDR1 and CDR2: SEHNR, FQNEAQ (reference sequence). The CDR3 loop is CASNLQPNTEAFF. DNA of the CDR3: TGTGCCAGCAACCTACAGCCTAACACTGAAGCTTTCTTT.

In DNA form, the CDR3 reads TGTGCCAGCAGCGCGGGACAGGGTCACGCAGATACGCAGTATTTT. This codes for CASSAGQGHADTQYF. The chain carries TRBV9 and TRBJ2-3; 9 nucleotides match TRBD1. The germline V gene encodes CDR1 SGDLS and CDR2 YYNGEE. The CDR3 loop spans 15 amino acids. V shed 3 bases and J 4 bases; nucleotides not matched to a gene: 6.

The chain uses TRBV7-7 and TRBJ2-1, with 9 bases aligning to TRBD2. CDR1 is SSHAT and CDR2 is FNYEAQ in the germline V gene (reference sequence). The CDR3 consists of 16 residues. With V trimmed by 5 bases and J by 4 bases, 9 bases remained unmatched. This CDR3 is CASSRSGLALYNEQFF. In DNA, the CDR3 is TGTGCCAGCAGCAGGAGTGGACTAGCGCTTTACAATGAGCAGTTCTTC.